The 26 T cell receptor beta chains given below trace back to one sample, sequenced in a study of blood T cell repertoires in COVID-19. The repertoire was sequenced with immunoSEQ multiplex PCR; TCRdb's copy has only in-frame clones and lacks some. The sample yields a few hundred thousand clones, more than 75% seen once. The sample comprised PBMCs or T cells enriched from blood (not recorded which). Receptors were obtained from a woman aged 45-60 years who had recovered from COVID-19.

The V gene is TRBV21-1, the J gene TRBJ1-2. TRBV21-1 is marked as a pseudogene. The CDR3 has 14 amino acids. The CDR3 nucleotides read TGTGCCAGCAGCAAATGTACTTCTAACTATGGCTACACCTTC. Translating it yields CASSKCTSNYGYTF.

This clone has more than one count but fewer than ten. This chain uses TRBV6-5 with TRBJ2-5, with TRBD1 identical over 10 bases. The CDR3 totals 15 residues. Germline V gene data show CDR1 as MNHEY and CDR2 as SVGAGI. Trimming cost V 6 bases and J 4 bases; bases outside gene matches: 8. CDR3 DNA sequence: TGTGCCAGCAGGGTACGGGACAGGGGAGGAGAGACCCAGTACTTC. Amino acid sequence: CASRVRDRGGETQYF.

The V gene is TRBV3-1 (or the pseudogene TRBV3-2), the J gene TRBJ2-1; tentatively, D is TRBD2 (6 bases). The CDR3 is made up of 14 amino acids. CDR1 and CDR2 (germline): LGHDT, YNNKEL (reference sequence). Trimming removed 5 bases from V and 5 bases from J, with 13 bases in between. CDR3 loop: CASSYGTPNNEQFF. The CDR3, as DNA: TGTGCCAGCAGCTACGGGACTCCGAACAATGAGCAGTTCTTC.

The J gene is TRBJ1-4, the V gene TRBV11-2; D not certain. The CDR3 sequence is 15 residues long. The ends were cut back, 4 bases at V and 6 bases at J, with 15 bases in the middle. Germline V gene lookup returns CDR1 SGHAT and CDR2 FQNNGV. The CDR3 DNA reads TGTGCCAGCAGCTCTTTCCACGAGGAGGATGAAAAACTGTTTTTT. Translated, it gives CASSSFHEEDEKLFF.

The chain recombines TRBV7-9 with TRBJ2-7; 7 bases are shared with TRBD1. The V gene end was trimmed by 5 bases and the J gene end by 3 bases; junction bases not matched to a gene: 10. This CDR3 has 15 residues. Germline V gives CDR1 SEHNR, CDR2 FQNEAQ (reference sequence). CDR3 nucleotide sequence: TGTGCCAGCAGCGAACCGGGACAGCTTGTCTACGAGCAGTACTTC. It yields the protein CASSEPGQLVYEQYF.

The genes are TRBV5-1 and TRBJ1-3; no clear D gene. Looked up from germline, CDR1 is SGHRS and CDR2 is YFSETQ. This CDR3 has 14 amino acids. V was shortened by 4 bases and J by 6 bases, with 14 bases between the two germline ends. The CDR3 loop is CASSPTVAENTIYF. CDR3 in DNA: TGCGCCAGCAGCCCCACCGTGGCAGAAAACACCATATATTTT.

This chain uses TRBV27 with TRBJ2-2; D may be TRBD1 (5 bases). CDR1 MNHEY and CDR2 SMNVEV come from the germline V gene (reference sequence). The V end lost 1 base, the J end lost 1 base, and 10 bases lay between the germline ends. The CDR3 totals 16 residues. The CDR3 loop is CASSLFGARNTGELFF. Written as DNA, the CDR3 is TGTGCCAGCAGTTTATTTGGGGCGAGGAACACCGGGGAGCTGTTTTTT.

The chain joins TRBV11-1 to TRBJ2-2, with D perhaps TRBD2 (6 bases). Trimming cost V 0 bases and J 5 bases, with 16 bases left between them. Germline CDR1 and CDR2: SGHAT and FQDESV (reference sequence). The CDR3 length is 17 residues. CDR3 loop: CASSLAPADGGTGELFF. The CDR3 coding sequence is TGTGCCAGCAGCTTAGCGCCGGCGGATGGGGGGACCGGGGAGCTGTTTTTT.

The chain combines TRBV28 with TRBJ1-5; 9 nucleotides agree with TRBD1. CDR3 length: 14 residues. J gave up 7 bases and V 6 bases, and 7 bases lay outside the gene matches. Germline V CDR1 and CDR2: MDHEN, SYDVKM. CDR3 residues: CASSRQGGPQPQHF. The CDR3 DNA is TGTGCCAGCAGCCGACAGGGGGGTCCCCAGCCCCAGCATTTT.

V usage is TRBV19 and J usage is TRBJ2-2; 9 nucleotides match TRBD1. The V segment lost 3 bases and the J segment 5 bases; nucleotides outside the gene matches: 4. There are 15 residues in the CDR3. Germline loops: CDR1 LNHDA, CDR2 SQIVND (reference sequence). In DNA, the CDR3 is TGTGCCAGTAGTATTGGCGGGACAGGGACCGGGGAGCTGTTTTTT. It specifies CASSIGGTGTGELFF.

The chain has TRBV19 and TRBJ2-7; 7 positions match TRBD2. Germline CDR1 reads LNHDA; CDR2 reads SQIVND (reference sequence). The CDR3 runs 16 residues. J was trimmed by 5 bases and V by 6 bases; bases with no gene match: 16. CDR3 bases: TGTGCCAGTAGCCAGACCGTCGGGAGGCCTTCAAACGAGCAGTACTTC. Translated, it gives CASSQTVGRPSNEQYF.

The rearrangement joins TRBV5-4 to TRBJ2-1; 8 nucleotides match TRBD2. Losses at the gene ends were 2 bases for V and 8 bases for J; bases not matched to a gene: 9. CDR1 SGHNT and CDR2 YYREEE come from the germline V gene (reference sequence). This CDR3 has 15 amino acids. The CDR3 DNA reads TGTGCCAGCAGCTTAGTCGGGAGGGCCGGGGATGAGCAGTTCTTC. It yields the protein CASSLVGRAGDEQFF.

The CDR3 nucleotides read TGTGCCAGCAGTGATGGCACAGCCTATAATTCACCCCTCCACTTT. Its translation: CASSDGTAYNSPLHF. This rearrangement joins TRBV6-1 to TRBJ1-6; no clear D gene. The germline CDR1 and CDR2 sequences are MNHNS and SASEGT. Between the trimmed V and J ends, which lost 3 bases and 2 bases, there was a span of 8 bases. The CDR3 consists of 15 residues.

The gene calls are TRBV7-2 and TRBJ2-3, with 8 positions matching TRBD1. This CDR3 has 15 amino acids. J gave up 2 bases and V 1 base, and 2 bases lay outside the gene matches. Germline V gives CDR1 SGHTA, CDR2 FQGNSA. The CDR3 nucleotides read TGTGCCAGCAGCTTAGGACAGGGGTTCACAGATACGCAGTATTTT. This encodes CASSLGQGFTDTQYF.

The J gene is TRBJ1-1, the V gene TRBV4-2; D uncertain. Per the germline V gene, CDR1 is LGHNA and CDR2 is YNFKEQ. This CDR3 contains 12 residues. Between the trimmed V and J ends, which lost 4 bases and 3 bases, there was a span of 6 bases. CDR3 loop: CASSREDTEAFF. CDR3 nucleotides: TGTGCCAGCAGCCGGGAGGACACTGAAGCTTTCTTT.

This sequence joins TRBV7-9 and TRBJ2-2; 13 bases fit TRBD2. The germline CDR1 and CDR2 sequences are SEHNR and FQNEAQ (reference sequence). CDR3 size: 16 residues. J lost 5 bases, V lost 5 bases, and 5 bases had no gene match. CDR3 residues: CASSPGLAGKTGELFF. The CDR3 DNA is TGTGCCAGCAGCCCGGGACTAGCGGGAAAGACCGGGGAGCTGTTTTTT.

The DNA for the CDR3 is TGTGCCAGCAGCCGGACAGGGTCTAGCACAGATACGCAGTATTTT. Protein product: CASSRTGSSTDTQYF. The rearrangement uses TRBV7-3 and TRBJ2-3; 8 bases align to TRBD1. This CDR3 is 15 amino acids long. Per germline, CDR1 SGHTA and CDR2 FQGTGA. Trimming removed 5 bases from V and 0 bases from J; junction bases left unmatched: 4.

The chain employs TRBV5-1 and TRBJ2-7, with TRBD2 matching 10 bases. Germline loops: CDR1 SGHRS, CDR2 YFSETQ. The junction had 3 bases not matched to a gene; V was cut back by 1 base and J by 2 bases. This CDR3 has 15 residues. The CDR3: CASSLTSGATYEQYF. CDR3 nucleotides: TGCGCCAGCAGCTTGACTAGCGGGGCGACCTACGAGCAGTACTTC. The whole variable domain, filled in from reference TRBV5-1 and TRBJ2-7, reads KAGVTQTPRYLIKTRGQQVTLSCSPISGHRSVSWYQQTPGQGLQFLFEYFSETQRNKGNFPGRFSGRQFSNSRSEMNVSTLELGDSALYLCASSLTSGATYEQYFGPGTRLTVT.

The chain uses TRBV28 and TRBJ1-2; 8 nucleotides match TRBD1. With V trimmed by 6 bases and J by 7 bases, 10 bases remained unmatched. The CDR3 sequence is 14 residues long. Germline CDR1 reads MDHEN; CDR2 reads SYDVKM. CDR3 loop: CASRVAQGAGGYTF. The DNA for the CDR3 is TGTGCCAGCAGGGTGGCCCAGGGGGCGGGTGGCTACACCTTC.

The gene calls are TRBV6-5 and TRBJ2-5; D may be TRBD2 (6 bases). CDR1 is MNHEY and CDR2 is SVGAGI in the germline V gene. The CDR3 spans 16 residues. V was shortened by 0 bases and J by 5 bases, with 16 bases between the two germline ends. In DNA, the CDR3 is TGTGCCAGCAGTTACTCGAGTAGCGGAGGTGGGGAGACCCAGTACTTC. This translates into CASSYSSSGGGETQYF.

The rearrangement uses TRBV5-1 and TRBJ2-1, with 7 bases that match TRBD2. The V segment lost 3 bases and the J segment 0 bases; nucleotides outside the gene matches: 3. Germline values: CDR1 SGHRS, CDR2 YFSETQ. CDR3 length: 15 residues. The DNA for the CDR3 is TGCGCCAGCAGCTCCAGCGGGACCTCCTACAATGAGCAGTTCTTC. As protein: CASSSSGTSYNEQFF.

The rearrangement joins TRBV4-3 to TRBJ2-7; TRBD2 aligns across 14 bases. Trimming removed 1 base from V and 8 bases from J; junction bases left unmatched: 7. Germline V CDR1 and CDR2: LGHNA, YSLEER. CDR3 length: 16 amino acids. The CDR3 here is CASSQGQTSGRGKQYF. CDR3 coding DNA: TGCGCCAGCAGCCAAGGCCAGACTAGCGGGAGGGGCAAGCAGTACTTC.

The chain recombines TRBV19 with TRBJ2-4; TRBD1 matches 9 bases. Losses at the gene ends were 5 bases for V and 1 base for J; bases not matched to a gene: 9. This CDR3 has 17 amino acids. CDR1 is LNHDA and CDR2 is SQIVND in the germline V gene (reference sequence). The CDR3 is CASSLGGTGTAKNIQYF. The CDR3 nucleotides read TGTGCCAGTAGTCTAGGGGGGACAGGGACTGCCAAAAACATTCAGTACTTC.

The chain combines TRBV18 with TRBJ2-2; D possibly corresponds to TRBD2 (5 bases). There are 16 residues in the CDR3. Germline CDR1 KGHSH, CDR2 LQKENI. The V end was cut by 2 bases, the J end by 5 bases, with 15 bases between. The CDR3 spells CASSPSAGAATGELFF. In DNA, the CDR3 is TGTGCCAGCTCACCATCCGCGGGCGCGGCGACCGGGGAGCTGTTTTTT. The variable domain in full, completed from reference TRBV18 and TRBJ2-2, reads NAGVMQNPRHLVRRRGQEARLRCSPMKGHSHVYWYRQLPEEGLKFMVYLQKENIIDESGMPKERFSAEFPKEGPSILRIQQVVRGDSAAYFCASSPSAGAATGELFFGEGSRLTVL.

This clone was observed a handful of times. The rearrangement uses TRBV11-2 and TRBJ1-1; possibly TRBD1 for D (5 bases). V shed 0 bases and J shed 5 bases, with 10 bases lying between them. This CDR3 is built from 14 residues. The germline V gene has CDR1 SGHAT and CDR2 FQNNGV. CDR3 loop: CASSLDPGGTEAFF. CDR3 DNA sequence: TGTGCCAGCAGCTTAGATCCCGGGGGGACTGAAGCTTTCTTT.

This clone was recorded a few times. V is TRBV7-2 and J is TRBJ2-1; 12 positions match TRBD2. Germline CDR1 reads SGHTA; CDR2 reads FQGNSA. Trimming at V came to 11 bases and at J to 6 bases, leaving 11 bases not matched to a gene. This CDR3 comprises 15 residues. The CDR3 reads CADRASGRAINEQFF. CDR3 DNA sequence: TGTGCCGACAGGGCTAGCGGGAGGGCAATCAATGAGCAGTTCTTC.